Following are 18 T cell receptor beta chains from one sample sequenced in a study of blood T cell repertoires in COVID-19. Repertoires were generated with immunoSEQ multiplex PCR, while TCRdb's copy carries only in-frame clones and drops some. The profile shows roughly 59,000 clones, about 81% of them singletons. Source material: peripheral blood. The receptors derive from a man at least 80 years old with acute or convalescent COVID-19.

This rearrangement joins TRBV7-9 to TRBJ2-3, with D possibly TRBD2 on 6 matching bases. In germline, CDR1 is SEHNR, CDR2 FQNEAQ (reference sequence). V was clipped by 1 base and J by 6 bases, with 14 bases between them. The CDR3 sequence is 15 residues long. Here the CDR3 DNA reads TGTGCCAGCAGCTTAGGTGGAGGGAGATTTGATACGCAGTATTTT. Protein sequence: CASSLGGGRFDTQYF. Supplemented by reference TRBV7-9 and TRBJ2-3, the full variable domain reads DTGVSQNPRHKITKRGQNVTFRCDPISEHNRLYWYRQTLGQGPEFLTYFQNEAQLEKSRLLSDRFSAERPKGSFSTLEIQRTEQGDSAMYLCASSLGGGRFDTQYFGPGTRLTVL.

This clone was observed a single time. This chain links TRBV7-6 with TRBJ2-3, with TRBD2 as a possible D gene (6 bases). Germline V gives CDR1 SGHVS, CDR2 FNYEAQ. The CDR3 spans 14 residues. V shed 5 bases and J shed 8 bases, with 17 bases lying between them. This chain's CDR3 is CASSRPGIGGTQYF. CDR3 nucleotide sequence: TGTGCCAGCAGCCGGCCCGGGATCGGGGGTACGCAGTATTTT. Supplemented by reference TRBV7-6 and TRBJ2-3, the full variable domain reads GAGVSQSPRYKVTKRGQDVALRCDPISGHVSLYWYRQALGQGPEFLTYFNYEAQQDKSGLPNDRFSAERPEGSISTLTIQRTEQRDSAMYRCASSRPGIGGTQYFGPGTRLTVL.

The chain employs TRBV24-1 and TRBJ2-1; D possibly corresponds to TRBD2 (5 bases). Germline-derived CDR1 and CDR2 are KGHDR and SFDVKD. The CDR3 totals 15 residues. Trimming removed 8 bases at V and 3 bases at J, with 16 bases between. CDR3 sequence reads: CATTVRANNYNEQFF. CDR3 nucleotides: TGTGCCACCACCGTGAGGGCGAATAACTACAATGAGCAGTTCTTC.

The chain links TRBV4-2 to TRBJ2-7; 7 positions agree with TRBD2. The CDR3 length is 15 residues. V dropped 1 base and J dropped 2; count of bases not matched to a gene: 5. The germline V gene has CDR1 LGHNA and CDR2 YNFKEQ. CDR3 bases: TGTGCCAGCAGCCAAGTGGGGGGGAGGGCCTACGAGCAGTACTTC. Protein: CASSQVGGRAYEQYF.

The rearrangement uses TRBV6-4 and TRBJ2-1; 7 bases agree with TRBD2. Germline CDR1 reads MRHNA; CDR2 reads SNTAGT. CDR3 length: 15 residues. V shed 7 bases, J shed 5 bases, and the junction held 11 bases outside the gene matches. The CDR3 DNA follows: TGTGCCAGCAAGGGCGAAGCGGGGTCCAACAATGAGCAGTTCTTC. Residues: CASKGEAGSNNEQFF.

The V and J genes are TRBV28 and TRBJ1-2; D is ambiguous. The CDR3 runs 14 residues. Germline V gene lookup returns CDR1 MDHEN and CDR2 SYDVKM. V was pared by 7 bases and J by 4 bases, with 16 bases between. The CDR3 is CASIEYGGSYGYTF. The CDR3, as DNA: TGTGCCAGCATAGAGTATGGAGGAAGCTATGGCTACACCTTC.

The chain links TRBV7-2 to TRBJ1-5, with 9 bases identical to TRBD1. Germline assignment: CDR1 SGHTA and CDR2 FQGNSA. The CDR3 sequence is 15 residues long. J was trimmed by 7 bases and V by 1 base; bases with no gene match: 5. This chain's CDR3 is CASSLGDREWQPQHF. Here the CDR3 DNA reads TGTGCCAGCAGCTTAGGGGACAGGGAATGGCAGCCCCAGCATTTT.

This chain uses TRBV4-1 with TRBJ2-2; 10 positions match TRBD1. Germline V lookup: CDR1 MGHRA, CDR2 YSYEKL. With 0 bases clipped from V and 6 bases from J, the junction kept 4 bases outside the gene matches. The CDR3 has 16 amino acids. The CDR3 nucleotides read TGCGCCAGCAGCCAAGAGGGACAGGGGTGGTCCGGGGAGCTGTTTTTT. Amino acids: CASSQEGQGWSGELFF.

This rearrangement joins TRBV7-9 to TRBJ2-3, with TRBD1 matching over 8 bases. The CDR3 is made up of 16 amino acids. CDR1 and CDR2 from the germline V gene are SEHNR and FQNEAQ (reference sequence). V lost 3 bases and J lost 9; bases outside the gene matches: 14. The CDR3 coding sequence is TGTGCCAGCAGCTTCTGGACAGGGTCGGTTGGAGGGACGCAGTATTTT. It specifies CASSFWTGSVGGTQYF.

The table lists this clone with many counts. This chain uses TRBV5-6 with TRBJ2-7, with a weak D call TRBD2 (5 bases). The CDR3 has 15 residues. Trimming stripped 1 base from V and 2 bases from J, with 13 bases between. The germline V gene encodes CDR1 SGHDT and CDR2 YYEEEE. This chain's CDR3 is CASSLTPIGAYEQYF. The CDR3 coding sequence is TGTGCCAGCAGCTTGACCCCGATCGGGGCCTACGAGCAGTACTTC.

This clone was picked up one time. The chain recombines TRBV7-2 with TRBJ2-7; 14 bases are shared with TRBD2. This CDR3 contains 18 residues. J was trimmed by 3 bases and V by 5 bases; bases with no gene match: 12. Germline V gives CDR1 SGHTA, CDR2 FQGNSA. CDR3 in amino acids: CASSQPRLAGGSYYEQYF. Written as DNA, the CDR3 is TGTGCCAGCAGCCAACCCCGACTAGCGGGAGGGTCCTACTACGAGCAGTACTTC.

V is TRBV9 and J is TRBJ2-2; unclear D gene. CDR1 is SGDLS and CDR2 is YYNGEE in the germline V gene. The CDR3 is made up of 17 amino acids. Trimming shortened V by 3 bases and J by 2 bases, and 17 bases separated the two germline ends. Here the CDR3 reads CASSEALYADNTGELFF. CDR3 sequence (DNA): TGTGCCAGCAGCGAGGCCCTCTATGCGGATAACACCGGGGAGCTGTTTTTT.

The rearrangement joins TRBV9 to TRBJ2-2; the match to TRBD2 covers 11 bases. The length of the CDR3 is 16 residues. V dropped 1 base and J dropped 5; count of bases not matched to a gene: 4. From germline, CDR1 is SGDLS and CDR2 YYNGEE. CDR3 DNA: TGTGCCAGCAGCGTACTAGCGGGAGGAGGTACCGGGGAGCTGTTTTTT. It specifies CASSVLAGGGTGELFF.

The J gene is TRBJ2-7, the V gene TRBV7-3; D gene unclear. The CDR3 has 14 amino acids. The germline CDR1 and CDR2 sequences are SGHTA and FQGTGA. V was cut by 2 bases and J by 2 bases, with 10 bases left in between. The CDR3 DNA sequence: TGTGCCAGCAGCTTATCTGGCGGTCCCTACGAGCAGTACTTC. As protein: CASSLSGGPYEQYF.

The chain recombines TRBV10-3 with TRBJ1-2; 9 bases line up with TRBD1. CDR3 length equals 16 residues. V shed 6 bases and J 8 bases; nucleotides not matched to a gene: 16. Germline CDR1 is ENHRY and CDR2 is SYGVKD. CDR3 DNA: TGTGCCATCAGCGGACCGGGACAGGGCCGTGGGTCGGGCTACACCTTC. Translation: CAISGPGQGRGSGYTF.

CDR3 in amino acids: CASSRDYSYNEQFF. The CDR3 coding sequence is TGCGCCAGCAGCCGGGACTACTCCTACAATGAGCAGTTCTTC. V gene TRBV4-3 combines with J gene TRBJ2-1, with TRBD2 identical over 7 bases. The germline CDR1 and CDR2 sequences are LGHNA and YSLEER. The CDR3 length is 14 residues. V gave up 4 bases and J gave up 0 bases; unmatched junction bases: 0.

The genes are TRBV7-8 and TRBJ2-4; 14 bases are shared with TRBD2. CDR3 size: 18 residues. V lost 5 bases to trimming and J lost 4 bases; unmatched junction nucleotides: 10. Germline values: CDR1 SGHVS, CDR2 FQNEAQ. The DNA for the CDR3 is TGTGCCAGCAGCCCGGGATACCGACTAGCGGGAGGGAAAAACATTCAGTACTTC. This gives the protein CASSPGYRLAGGKNIQYF.

A few counts support this clone. The chain uses TRBV5-1 and TRBJ2-2; perhaps TRBD2 as D (6 bases). V was trimmed by 4 bases and J by 5 bases, leaving 18 bases between them. CDR1 is SGHRS, CDR2 YFSETQ, per germline. This CDR3 has 16 residues. As DNA, the CDR3 is TGCGCCAGCAGCCTAGGTGGAGGGACGGAAACCGGGGAGCTGTTTTTT. Residues: CASSLGGGTETGELFF.